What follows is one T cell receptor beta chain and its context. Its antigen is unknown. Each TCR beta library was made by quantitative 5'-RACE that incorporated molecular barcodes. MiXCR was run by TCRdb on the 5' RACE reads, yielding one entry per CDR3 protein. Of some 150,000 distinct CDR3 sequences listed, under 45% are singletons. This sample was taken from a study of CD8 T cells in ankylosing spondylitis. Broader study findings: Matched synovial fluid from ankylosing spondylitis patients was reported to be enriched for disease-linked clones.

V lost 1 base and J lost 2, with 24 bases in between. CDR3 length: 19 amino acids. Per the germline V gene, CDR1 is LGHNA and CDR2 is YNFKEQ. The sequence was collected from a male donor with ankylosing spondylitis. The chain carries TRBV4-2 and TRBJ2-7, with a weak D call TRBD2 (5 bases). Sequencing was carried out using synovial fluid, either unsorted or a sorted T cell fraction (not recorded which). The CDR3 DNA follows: TGTGCCAGCAGCCAAGTATGGGGTCTAGCTTCTACCCTAACCTACGAGCAGTACTTC. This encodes CASSQVWGLASTLTYEQYF.